This TCR beta chain came from a study of response to subunit inactivated influenza vaccine. Using its own MiXCR run on the RT-PCR reads, TCRdb lists one record per CDR3 protein. The sample consists of 500,000 to 700,000 distinct CDR3 sequences, around 21% of them appearing once. These data were likewise used in another study, on T cells expressing NK-cell markers. That paper adds: The authors generated TCR beta cDNA through 5'RACE template switching with UMIs.

This TCR was sampled from a man aged 45-60 years who received an inactivated influenza vaccine. The starting material was CD4+ T cells sorted from PBMCs, obtained approximately 12 days after vaccination.

In DNA, the CDR3 is TGTGCCAGCAAACTTAGGCAAGTGGTTCCCTACGGCTACACCTTC. It yields the protein CASKLRQVVPYGYTF. The chain has TRBV6-1 and TRBJ1-2; the D is unclear. V lost 7 bases and J 8 bases, leaving 23 bases between the germline ends. This CDR3 contains 15 residues. Per the germline V gene, CDR1 is MNHNS and CDR2 is SASEGT.